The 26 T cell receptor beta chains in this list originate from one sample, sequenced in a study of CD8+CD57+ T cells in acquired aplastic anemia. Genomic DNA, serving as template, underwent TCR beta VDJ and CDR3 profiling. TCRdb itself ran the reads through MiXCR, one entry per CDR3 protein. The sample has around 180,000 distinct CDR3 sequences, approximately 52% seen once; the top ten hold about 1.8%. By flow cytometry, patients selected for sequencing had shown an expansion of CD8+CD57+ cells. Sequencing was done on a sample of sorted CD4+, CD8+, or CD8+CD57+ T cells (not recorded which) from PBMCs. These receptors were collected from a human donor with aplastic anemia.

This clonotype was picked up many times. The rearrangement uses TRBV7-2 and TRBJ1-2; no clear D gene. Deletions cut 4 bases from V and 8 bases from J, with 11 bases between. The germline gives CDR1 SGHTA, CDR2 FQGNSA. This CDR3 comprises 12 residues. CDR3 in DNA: TGTGCCAGCAGCTCGTCGCGGCCCGGCTACACCTTC. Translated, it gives CASSSSRPGYTF.

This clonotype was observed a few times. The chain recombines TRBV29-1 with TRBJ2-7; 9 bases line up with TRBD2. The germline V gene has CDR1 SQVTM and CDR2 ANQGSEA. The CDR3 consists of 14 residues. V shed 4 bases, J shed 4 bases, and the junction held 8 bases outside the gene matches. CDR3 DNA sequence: TGCAGCGTTGGTGGAGCGGGGGGTATGTACGAGCAGTACTTC. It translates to CSVGGAGGMYEQYF.

For the CDR3, the DNA is TGTGCCAGCAGCTTATTCATAGCCCAAGAGACCCAGTACTTC. Protein: CASSLFIAQETQYF. This chain joins TRBV11-2 and TRBJ2-5; the D is unclear. Trimming removed 2 bases at V and 1 base at J, with 8 bases between. The CDR3 extends over 14 amino acids. Germline values: CDR1 SGHAT, CDR2 FQNNGV.

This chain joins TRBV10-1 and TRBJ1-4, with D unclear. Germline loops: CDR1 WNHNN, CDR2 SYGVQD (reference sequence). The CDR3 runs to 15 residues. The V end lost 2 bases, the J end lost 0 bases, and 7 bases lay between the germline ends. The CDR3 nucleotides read TGCGCCAGCAGTGAGGGGCATGCAACTAATGAAAAACTGTTTTTT. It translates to CASSEGHATNEKLFF.

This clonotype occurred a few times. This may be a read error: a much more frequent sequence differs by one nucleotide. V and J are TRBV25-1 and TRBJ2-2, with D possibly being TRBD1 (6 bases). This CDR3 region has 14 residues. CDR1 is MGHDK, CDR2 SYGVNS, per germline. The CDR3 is CASSEGQTTGELLF. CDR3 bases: TGTGCCAGCAGTGAAGGACAGACTACCGGGGAGCTGCTTTTT.

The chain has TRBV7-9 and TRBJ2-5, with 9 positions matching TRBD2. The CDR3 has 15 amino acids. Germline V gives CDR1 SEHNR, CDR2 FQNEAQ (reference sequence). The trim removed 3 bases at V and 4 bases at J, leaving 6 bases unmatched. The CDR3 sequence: CASSFGRGGPETQYF. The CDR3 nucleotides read TGTGCCAGCAGCTTCGGGCGGGGGGGCCCAGAGACCCAGTACTTC.

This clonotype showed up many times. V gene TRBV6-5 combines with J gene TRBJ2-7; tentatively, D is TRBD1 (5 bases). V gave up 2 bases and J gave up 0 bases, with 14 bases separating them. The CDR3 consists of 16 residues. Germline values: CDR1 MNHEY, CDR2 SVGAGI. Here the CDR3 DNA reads TGTGCCAGCAGTTACAGTTGGCGACAGAGCTCCTACGAGCAGTACTTC. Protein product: CASSYSWRQSSYEQYF.

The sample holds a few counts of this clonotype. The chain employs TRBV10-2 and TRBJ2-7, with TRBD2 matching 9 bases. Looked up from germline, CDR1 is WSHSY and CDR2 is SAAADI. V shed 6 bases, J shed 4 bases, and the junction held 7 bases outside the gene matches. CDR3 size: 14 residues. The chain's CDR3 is CASSLLSGGYEQYF. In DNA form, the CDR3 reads TGCGCCAGCAGCCTACTTAGCGGGGGTTACGAGCAGTACTTC.

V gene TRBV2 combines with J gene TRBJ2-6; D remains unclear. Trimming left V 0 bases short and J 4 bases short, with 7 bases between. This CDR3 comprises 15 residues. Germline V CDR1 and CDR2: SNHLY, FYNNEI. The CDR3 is CASSEASTGANVLTF. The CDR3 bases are TGTGCCAGCAGTGAAGCTAGTACGGGGGCCAACGTCCTGACTTTC. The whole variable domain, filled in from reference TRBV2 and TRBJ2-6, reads EPEVTQTPSHQVTQMGQEVILRCVPISNHLYFYWYRQILGQKVEFLVSFYNNEISEKSEIFDDQFSVERPDGSNFTLKIRSTKLEDSAMYFCASSEASTGANVLTFGAGSRLTVL.

Written as DNA, the CDR3 is TGTGCCAGCAGCTTCGACCCGGACAGCTTGAACACTGAAGCTTTCTTT. As protein: CASSFDPDSLNTEAFF. The chain uses TRBV7-6 and TRBJ1-1; D might be TRBD1 (6 bases). The CDR3 covers 16 residues. V lost 3 bases and J lost 0, with 14 bases in between. Germline CDR1 is SGHVS and CDR2 is FNYEAQ.

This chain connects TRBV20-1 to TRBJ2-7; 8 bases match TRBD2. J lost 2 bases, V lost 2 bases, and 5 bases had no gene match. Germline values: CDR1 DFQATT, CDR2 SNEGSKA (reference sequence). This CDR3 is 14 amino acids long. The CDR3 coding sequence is TGCAGTGCTAGATTTGCGGGAGGTCCCTACGAGCAGTACTTC. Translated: CSARFAGGPYEQYF.

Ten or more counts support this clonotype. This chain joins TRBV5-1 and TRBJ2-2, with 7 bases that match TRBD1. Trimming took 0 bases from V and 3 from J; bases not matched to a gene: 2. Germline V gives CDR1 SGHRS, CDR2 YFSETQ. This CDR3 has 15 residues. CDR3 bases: TGCGCCAGCAGCTTGGACAGGGGAGACACCGGGGAGCTGTTTTTT. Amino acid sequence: CASSLDRGDTGELFF.

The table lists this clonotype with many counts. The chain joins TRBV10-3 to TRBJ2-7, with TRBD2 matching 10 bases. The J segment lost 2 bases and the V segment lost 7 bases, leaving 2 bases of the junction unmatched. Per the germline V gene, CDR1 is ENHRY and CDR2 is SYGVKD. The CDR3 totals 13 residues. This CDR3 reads CAITLAGPYEQYF. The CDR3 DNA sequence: TGTGCCATCACACTAGCGGGGCCCTACGAGCAGTACTTC.

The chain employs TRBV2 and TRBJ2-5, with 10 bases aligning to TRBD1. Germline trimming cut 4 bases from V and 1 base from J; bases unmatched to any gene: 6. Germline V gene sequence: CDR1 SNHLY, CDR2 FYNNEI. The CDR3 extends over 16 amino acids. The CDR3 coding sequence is TGTGCCAGCAGTGTTCGAGACAGGGGGCTCCAAGAGACCCAGTACTTC. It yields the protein CASSVRDRGLQETQYF.

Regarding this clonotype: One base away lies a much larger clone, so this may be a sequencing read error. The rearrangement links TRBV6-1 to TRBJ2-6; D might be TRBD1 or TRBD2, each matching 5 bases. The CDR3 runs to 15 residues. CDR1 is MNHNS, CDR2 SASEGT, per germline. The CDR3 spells CASRTRGSGANALTF. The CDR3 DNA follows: TGTGCCAGCAGGACACGGGGCTCTGGGGCCAACGCCCTGACTTTC.

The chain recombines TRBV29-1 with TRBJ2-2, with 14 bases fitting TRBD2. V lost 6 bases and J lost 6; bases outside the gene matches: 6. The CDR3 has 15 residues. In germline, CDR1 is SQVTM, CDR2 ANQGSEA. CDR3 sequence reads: CSVAGTSGSPGELFF. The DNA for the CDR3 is TGCAGCGTGGCCGGGACTAGCGGGAGTCCCGGGGAGCTGTTTTTT.

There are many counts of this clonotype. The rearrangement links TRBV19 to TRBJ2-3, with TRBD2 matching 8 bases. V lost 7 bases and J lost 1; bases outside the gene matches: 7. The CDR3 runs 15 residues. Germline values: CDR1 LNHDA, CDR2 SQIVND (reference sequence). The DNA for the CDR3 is TGTGCCAGTACAGGCGGGGGGTATGGCACAGATACGCAGTATTTT. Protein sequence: CASTGGGYGTDTQYF.

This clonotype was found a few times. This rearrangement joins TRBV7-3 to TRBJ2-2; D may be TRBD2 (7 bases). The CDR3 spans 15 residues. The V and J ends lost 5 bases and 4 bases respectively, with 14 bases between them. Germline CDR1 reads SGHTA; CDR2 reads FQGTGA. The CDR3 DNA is TGTGCCAGCAGCCTTCGGGGGGCCCCCACCGGGGAGCTGTTTTTT. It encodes CASSLRGAPTGELFF.

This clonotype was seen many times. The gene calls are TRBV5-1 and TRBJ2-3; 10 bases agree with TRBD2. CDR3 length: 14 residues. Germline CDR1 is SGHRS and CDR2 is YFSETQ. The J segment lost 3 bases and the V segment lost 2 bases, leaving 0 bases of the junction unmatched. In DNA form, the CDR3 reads TGCGCCAGCAGCTTTAGCGGGGGGACAGATACGCAGTATTTT. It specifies CASSFSGGTDTQYF.

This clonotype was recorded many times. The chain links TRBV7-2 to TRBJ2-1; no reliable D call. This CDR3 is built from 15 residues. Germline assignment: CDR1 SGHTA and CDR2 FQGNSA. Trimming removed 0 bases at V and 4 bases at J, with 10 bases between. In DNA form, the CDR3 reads TGTGCCAGCAGCTTAGCGTCTTCCGGATACAATGAGCAGTTCTTC. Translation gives CASSLASSGYNEQFF.

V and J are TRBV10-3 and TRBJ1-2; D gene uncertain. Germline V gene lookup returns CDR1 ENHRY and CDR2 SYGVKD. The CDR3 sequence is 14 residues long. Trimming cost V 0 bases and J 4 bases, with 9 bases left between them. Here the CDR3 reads CAISESEDPYGYTF. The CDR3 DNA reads TGTGCCATCAGTGAGTCGGAGGACCCCTATGGCTACACCTTC.

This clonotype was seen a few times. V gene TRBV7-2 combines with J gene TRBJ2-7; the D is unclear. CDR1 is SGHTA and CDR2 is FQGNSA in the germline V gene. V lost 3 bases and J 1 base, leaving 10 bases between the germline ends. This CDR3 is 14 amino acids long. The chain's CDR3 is CASSFADGSYEQYF. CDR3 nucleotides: TGTGCCAGCAGCTTCGCTGACGGGTCCTACGAGCAGTACTTC.

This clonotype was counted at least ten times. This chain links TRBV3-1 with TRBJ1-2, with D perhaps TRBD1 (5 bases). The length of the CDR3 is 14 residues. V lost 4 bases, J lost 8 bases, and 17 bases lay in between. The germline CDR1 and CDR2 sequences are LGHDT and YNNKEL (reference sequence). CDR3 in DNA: TGTGCCAGCAGCCCCCGGGACGGACTAGGAGGCTACACCTTC. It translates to CASSPRDGLGGYTF.

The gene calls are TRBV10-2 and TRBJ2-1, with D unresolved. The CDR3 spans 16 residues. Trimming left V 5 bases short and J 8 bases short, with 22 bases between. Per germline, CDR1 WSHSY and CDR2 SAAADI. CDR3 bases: TGCGCCAGCAGTAACCCCACGCGATCGAGTAGCCATGAGCAGTTCTTC. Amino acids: CASSNPTRSSSHEQFF.

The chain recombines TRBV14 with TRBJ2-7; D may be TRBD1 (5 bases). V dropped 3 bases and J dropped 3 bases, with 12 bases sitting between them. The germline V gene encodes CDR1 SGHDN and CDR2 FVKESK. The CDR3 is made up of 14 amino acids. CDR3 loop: CASSQGWTLYEQYF. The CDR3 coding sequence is TGTGCCAGCAGCCAGGGGTGGACACTCTACGAGCAGTACTTC. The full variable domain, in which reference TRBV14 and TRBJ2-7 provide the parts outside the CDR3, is EAGVTQFPSHSVIEKGQTVTLRCDPISGHDNLYWYRRVMGKEIKFLLHFVKESKQDESGMPNNRFLAERTGGTYSTLKVQPAELEDSGVYFCASSQGWTLYEQYFGPGTRLTVT.

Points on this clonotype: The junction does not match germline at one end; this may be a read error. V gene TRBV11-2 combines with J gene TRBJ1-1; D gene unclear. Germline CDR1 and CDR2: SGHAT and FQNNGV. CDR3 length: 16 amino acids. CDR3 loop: CASSPSFGRINTEAFF. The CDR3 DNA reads TGTGCCAGCAGCCCCAGCTTTGGAAGGATTAACACTGAGGCTTTCTTT.